What follows describes a single T cell receptor beta chain. These data belong to a study of Ad26.COV2.S vaccination and SARS-CoV-2 variants. The trim removed 5 bases at V and 3 bases at J, leaving 5 bases unmatched. The CDR3 is 14 residues long. The germline CDR1 and CDR2 sequences are MDHEN and SYDVKM. Assay: immunoSEQ multiplex PCR; the TCRdb copy retains only in-frame clones and omits some. Counted here are about 480,000 clones, approximately 88% occurring once; the ten biggest clones make up around 13%. Stated treatment: around 19 received Ad26.COV2.S at low or high dose, single or two shots; several received placebo; per-sample allocation not given. Specimens were obtained on day 63 following the first vaccine or placebo injection. Ad26 vector vaccine expressed Wuhan-strain SARS-CoV-2 spike.

Sequencing was performed on peripheral blood, taken in a trial of Ad26.COV2.S vaccine versus placebo. The rearrangement links TRBV28 to TRBJ2-5; 8 bases align to TRBD2. This sequence originates from a person between 18 and 65 years old who received the Ad26.COV2.S COVID-19 vaccine or a placebo. In DNA, the CDR3 is TGTGCCAGCAGTGATAGCGGGACCAAAGAGACCCAGTACTTC. Encoded protein: CASSDSGTKETQYF.